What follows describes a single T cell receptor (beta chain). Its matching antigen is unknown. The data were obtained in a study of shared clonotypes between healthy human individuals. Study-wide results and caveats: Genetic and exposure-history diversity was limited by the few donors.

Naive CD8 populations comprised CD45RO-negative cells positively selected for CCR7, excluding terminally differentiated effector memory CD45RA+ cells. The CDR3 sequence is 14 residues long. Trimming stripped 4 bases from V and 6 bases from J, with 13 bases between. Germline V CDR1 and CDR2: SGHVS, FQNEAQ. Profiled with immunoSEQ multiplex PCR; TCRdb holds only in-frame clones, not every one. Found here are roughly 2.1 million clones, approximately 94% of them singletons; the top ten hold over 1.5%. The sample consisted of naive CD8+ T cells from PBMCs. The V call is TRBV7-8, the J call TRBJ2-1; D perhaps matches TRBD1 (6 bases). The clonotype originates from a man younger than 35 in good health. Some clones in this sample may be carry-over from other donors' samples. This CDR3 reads CASSYPGRGNEQFF. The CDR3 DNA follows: TGTGCCAGCAGCTACCCCGGCAGGGGCAATGAGCAGTTCTTC.